A selection of T cell receptor beta chains follows, all from one sample in a study of vaccination and CD4 T cells after COVID-19. Using its own MiXCR run on the PCR reads, TCRdb lists one record per CDR3 protein. Among about 15,000 distinct CDR3 sequences listed, approximately 66% were seen once. This sample comprised CD4+ T cells from blood, obtained after SARS-CoV-2 vaccination. The receptors were gathered from a human donor who had recovered from COVID-19. CDR3s include the opening cysteine and the closing phenylalanine or tryptophan. The D gene is left open where the match is weak. Size values are once, few and many counts, or a class for expanded clones, and some rows have none.

cdr3_length: 16; j_call: TRBJ2-7; clone_size: NA; d_call: NA; v_call: TRBV20-1; cdr3_nt: TGCAGTGCTAGAGATCCGTGGAGCAGGGCTACTTACGAGCAGTACTTC; cdr3_aa: CSARDPWSRATYEQYF
cdr3_length: 17; j_call: TRBJ1-2; clone_size: few; d_call: NA; v_call: TRBV28; cdr3_nt: TGTGCCAGCAGCTTTGGGAACCTGGGGCAGGGAGGGCGTGGCTACACCTTC; cdr3_aa: CASSFGNLGQGGRGYTF
cdr3_length: 13; j_call: TRBJ1-1; clone_size: few; d_call: NA; v_call: TRBV6-4; cdr3_nt: TGTGCCAGCAGTTACACCGGCGCCACTGAAGCTTTCTTT; cdr3_aa: CASSYTGATEAFF
cdr3_length: 11; j_call: TRBJ2-3; clone_size: NA; d_call: NA; v_call: TRBV20-1; cdr3_nt: TGCAGTGCTTATACCCCAGATACGCAGTATTTT; cdr3_aa: CSAYTPDTQYF
cdr3_length: 15; j_call: TRBJ1-1; clone_size: NA; d_call: TRBD1; v_call: TRBV24-1; cdr3_nt: TGTGCCACCAGAGAGGGACAGGGTGTAGGTACTGAAGCTTTCTTT; cdr3_aa: CATREGQGVGTEAFF
cdr3_length: 16; j_call: TRBJ2-1; clone_size: few; d_call: NA; v_call: TRBV7-2; cdr3_nt: TGTGCCAGCAGCCCCCAGGTGCGACGATCCTACAATGAGCAGTTCTTC; cdr3_aa: CASSPQVRRSYNEQFF
cdr3_length: 15; j_call: TRBJ2-3; clone_size: NA; d_call: TRBD2; v_call: TRBV6-1; cdr3_nt: TGTGCCAGCACCCCCGGATTGACCGGGGGGGATACGCAGTATTTT; cdr3_aa: CASTPGLTGGDTQYF
cdr3_length: 16; j_call: TRBJ2-1; clone_size: once; d_call: NA; v_call: TRBV28; cdr3_nt: TGTGCCAGCAGCACCCATACGGTAGATAATTACAATGAGCAGTTCTTC; cdr3_aa: CASSTHTVDNYNEQFF
cdr3_length: 11; j_call: TRBJ2-7; clone_size: NA; d_call: NA; v_call: TRBV12-3/TRBV12-4; cdr3_nt: TGTGCCAGCAGTTTTTCGGTCGAGCAGTACTTC; cdr3_aa: CASSFSVEQYF
cdr3_length: 14; j_call: TRBJ1-5; clone_size: few; d_call: NA; v_call: TRBV20-1; cdr3_nt: TGCAGTGCTACACAGGGAAATAGAAATCAGCCCCAGCATTTT; cdr3_aa: CSATQGNRNQPQHF
cdr3_length: 14; j_call: TRBJ2-5; clone_size: NA; d_call: NA; v_call: TRBV7-2; cdr3_nt: TGTGCCAGCAGCTTAGGCCCGGCCGCCCAGGCCCAGTACTTC; cdr3_aa: CASSLGPAAQAQYF
cdr3_length: 16; j_call: TRBJ1-6; clone_size: few; d_call: NA; v_call: TRBV6-5; cdr3_nt: TGTGCCAGCAGTTACTCGACCCGCCACATTAATTCACCCCTCCACTTT; cdr3_aa: CASSYSTRHINSPLHF